Given below is one TCR beta chain in context. Its antigen remains unidentified. This table comes from immunoSEQ multiplex PCR, and its TCRdb copy is limited to in-frame clones, with some not included. Seen here are tens of thousands of clones, 93% observed once, and the top ten hold more than 2%. These data come from a study of PD-1 blockade in classical Hodgkin lymphoma. V lost 0 bases and J lost 3, with 17 bases in between. Germline loops: CDR1 MNHEY, CDR2 SMNVEV (reference sequence). The CDR3 has 17 residues. Study findings and constraints: In newly diagnosed patients, baseline TCR diversity was reportedly below that of healthy donors. The drivers behind the repertoire differences, possibly disease activity or prior therapy, remain undefined.

Specified time point: newly diagnosed, previously untreated cHL patient sample. Investigators turned to newly diagnosed, untreated classical Hodgkin lymphoma PBMCs for comparison. This clonotype was sampled from a human donor with classical Hodgkin lymphoma. The specimen was peripheral blood mononuclear cells (PBMCs). This sequence joins TRBV27 and TRBJ1-2; D perhaps matches TRBD1 (6 bases). CDR3 DNA sequence: TGTGCCAGCAGTTTATCCCCAGACAGGACGAGCTACTATGGCTACACCTTC. The encoded protein is CASSLSPDRTSYYGYTF.